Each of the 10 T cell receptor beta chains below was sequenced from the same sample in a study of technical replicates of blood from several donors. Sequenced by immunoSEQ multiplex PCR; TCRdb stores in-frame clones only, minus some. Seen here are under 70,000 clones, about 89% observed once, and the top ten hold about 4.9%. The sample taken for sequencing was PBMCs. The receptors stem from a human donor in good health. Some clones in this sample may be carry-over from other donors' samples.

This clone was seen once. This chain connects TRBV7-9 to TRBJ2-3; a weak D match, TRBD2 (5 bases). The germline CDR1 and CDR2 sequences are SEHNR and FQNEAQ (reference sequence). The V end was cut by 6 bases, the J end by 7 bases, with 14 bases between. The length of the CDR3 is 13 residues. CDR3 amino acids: CASSFRRTNTQYF. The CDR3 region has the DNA TGTGCCAGCAGTTTCAGGAGGACGAATACGCAGTATTTT.

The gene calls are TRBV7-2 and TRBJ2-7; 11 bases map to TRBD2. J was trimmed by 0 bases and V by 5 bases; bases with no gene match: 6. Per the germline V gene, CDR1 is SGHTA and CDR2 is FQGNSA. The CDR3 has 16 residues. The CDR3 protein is CASSILAGGNSYEQYF. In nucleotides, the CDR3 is TGTGCCAGCAGCATTCTAGCGGGGGGCAACTCCTACGAGCAGTACTTC.

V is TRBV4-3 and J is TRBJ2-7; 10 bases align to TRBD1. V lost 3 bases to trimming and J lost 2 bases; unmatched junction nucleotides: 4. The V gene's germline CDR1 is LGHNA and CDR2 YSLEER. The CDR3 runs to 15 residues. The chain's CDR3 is CASSHGTGDAYEQYF. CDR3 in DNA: TGCGCCAGCAGCCATGGGACAGGGGACGCCTACGAGCAGTACTTC.

The CDR3 region is CASSDGSFGEQFF. The CDR3 DNA is TGTGCCAGCAGTGACGGTAGCTTCGGGGAGCAGTTCTTC. This chain joins TRBV6-4 and TRBJ2-1; no firm D call. Trimming pared 2 bases from V and 10 bases from J, leaving 12 bases between. CDR1 is MRHNA, CDR2 SNTAGT, per germline. This CDR3 region has 13 residues.

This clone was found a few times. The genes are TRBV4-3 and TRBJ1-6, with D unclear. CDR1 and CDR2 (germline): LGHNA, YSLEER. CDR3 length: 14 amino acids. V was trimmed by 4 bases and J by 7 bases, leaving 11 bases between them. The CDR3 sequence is CASSPFRGNSPLHF. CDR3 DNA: TGCGCCAGCAGCCCGTTCCGAGGGAATTCACCCCTCCACTTT.

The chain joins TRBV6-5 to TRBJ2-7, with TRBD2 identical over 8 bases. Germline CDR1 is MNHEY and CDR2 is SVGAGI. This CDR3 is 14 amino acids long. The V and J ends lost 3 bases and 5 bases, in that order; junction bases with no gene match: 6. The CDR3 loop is CASSYRQAGDEQYF. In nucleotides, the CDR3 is TGTGCCAGCAGTTATCGGCAAGCGGGGGACGAGCAGTACTTC.

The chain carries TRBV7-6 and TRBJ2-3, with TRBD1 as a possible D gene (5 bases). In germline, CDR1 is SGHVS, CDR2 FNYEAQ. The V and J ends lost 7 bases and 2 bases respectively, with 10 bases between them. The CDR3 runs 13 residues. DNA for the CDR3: TGTGCCAGCAAGACAGCAGCCACAGATACGCAGTATTTT. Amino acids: CASKTAATDTQYF.

As DNA, the CDR3 is TGTGCCAGCAGTTCCCAGGCAGCGGGAGGTAACAATGAGCAGTTCTTC. Translated, it gives CASSSQAAGGNNEQFF. V is TRBV6-6 and J is TRBJ2-1, with TRBD2 matching 9 bases. Germline V gives CDR1 MNHNY, CDR2 SVGAGI (reference sequence). The CDR3 spans 16 residues. The junction had 9 bases not matched to a gene; V was cut back by 4 bases and J by 5 bases.

CDR3 coding DNA: TGTGCCAGCAGCTTTAGAGAGCAGCCCCAGCATTTT. Protein sequence: CASSFREQPQHF. The chain employs TRBV7-2 and TRBJ1-5, with D unclear. Germline lookup yields CDR1 SGHTA and CDR2 FQGNSA. Trimming stripped 3 bases from V and 7 bases from J, with 7 bases between. CDR3 length equals 12 residues.

The CDR3 is CSVSTGTGTEAFF. The DNA of the CDR3 is TGCAGCGTCTCGACAGGGACCGGCACTGAAGCTTTCTTT. V usage is TRBV29-1 and J usage is TRBJ1-1, with 7 bases that match TRBD1. V lost 6 bases to trimming and J lost 4 bases; unmatched junction nucleotides: 8. The CDR3 runs 13 residues. CDR1 is SQVTM, CDR2 ANQGSEA, per germline.